This TCR beta chain is from a study of identifying expanded T cells in peripheral blood. The repertoire was sequenced with immunoSEQ multiplex PCR; TCRdb's copy has only in-frame clones and lacks some. The sample includes roughly 82,000 clones, 84% of them seen just once. The CDR3 loop spans 13 amino acids. V was shortened by 7 bases and J by 1 base, with 9 bases between the two germline ends. Per germline, CDR1 SGDLS and CDR2 YYNGEE. The clonotype comes from a person aged 18 to 70 in good health. The sample taken for sequencing was blood. This chain connects TRBV9 to TRBJ1-3; D is undetermined. This CDR3 reads CASSTSSGNTIYF. CDR3 nucleotides: TGTGCCAGCTCTACTAGTTCTGGAAACACCATATATTTT. Filled out from reference TRBV9 and TRBJ1-3, the complete variable domain reads DSGVTQTPKHLITATGQRVTLRCSPRSGDLSVYWYQQSLDQGLQFLIQYYNGEERAKGNILERFSAQQFPDLHSELNLSSLELGDSALYFCASSTSSGNTIYFGEGSWLTVV.